The 29 T cell receptor beta chains reported below all come from one sample, sequenced in a study of cytomegalovirus exposure and HLA in healthy donors. A multiplex PCR was run with 60 Vbeta primers and 13 Jbeta primers. Clones were read by immunoSEQ multiplex PCR, and TCRdb kept only the in-frame ones, dropping some. The table records about 96,000 clones, 65% to 80% of them present only once. Specimen: PBMCs. The source is a woman in her 70s in good health and CMV-seropositive.

The V call is TRBV4-3, the J call TRBJ1-3; no clear D. The CDR3 has 14 amino acids. The V end was cut by 2 bases, the J end by 3 bases, with 8 bases between. The V gene's germline CDR1 is LGHNA and CDR2 YSLEER. This CDR3 reads CASSQQMNGNTIYF. The CDR3 nucleotides are TGCGCCAGCAGCCAACAGATGAATGGAAACACCATATATTTT.

This chain connects TRBV11-2 to TRBJ1-5; possible D gene TRBD1, 5 bases. The CDR3 is 13 amino acids. Looked up from germline, CDR1 is SGHAT and CDR2 is FQNNGV. Trimming shortened V by 2 bases and J by 5 bases, and 7 bases separated the two germline ends. The CDR3, as DNA: TGTGCCAGCAGCTTAATCAGGGATCAGCCCCAGCATTTT. It codes for CASSLIRDQPQHF.

The chain joins TRBV14 to TRBJ2-5, with 8 positions matching TRBD2. Germline assignment: CDR1 SGHDN and CDR2 FVKESK. The J segment lost 1 base and the V segment lost 1 base, leaving 11 bases of the junction unmatched. This CDR3 has 18 residues. Written as DNA, the CDR3 is TGTGCCAGCAGCCAAGGATTTTCGAGCGGGGGCCTCCAAGAGACCCAGTACTTC. It translates to CASSQGFSSGGLQETQYF.

The rearrangement uses TRBV30 and TRBJ2-1; D not certain. Deletions cut 5 bases from V and 7 bases from J, with 12 bases between. Germline CDR1 GTSNPN, CDR2 SVGIG (reference sequence). The CDR3 spans 12 residues. The CDR3 loop is CAWAFGFNEQFF. CDR3 in DNA: TGTGCCTGGGCTTTCGGGTTTAATGAGCAGTTCTTC.

The chain employs TRBV15 and TRBJ1-6, with unresolved D. V lost 10 bases, J lost 7 bases, and 14 bases lay in between. The CDR3 is 13 residues long. CDR1 and CDR2 (germline): LNHNV, YYDKDF (reference sequence). The CDR3 nucleotides are TGTGCCAGCGGAGGACCACGCAATTCACCCCTCCACTTT. Translating it yields CASGGPRNSPLHF.

V and J are TRBV7-8 and TRBJ2-1; 7 bases are shared with TRBD2. The germline V gene has CDR1 SGHVS and CDR2 FQNEAQ. The V gene end was trimmed by 1 base and the J gene end by 5 bases; junction bases not matched to a gene: 8. The CDR3 is made up of 16 amino acids. Here the CDR3 DNA reads TGTGCCAGCAGCTTAGGCCGGGGGGTTCGGAACAATGAGCAGTTCTTC. It specifies CASSLGRGVRNNEQFF.

This clone was seen once. The chain combines TRBV18 with TRBJ1-4; 8 bases are a match to TRBD1. V shed 4 bases, J shed 7 bases, and the junction held 8 bases outside the gene matches. The CDR3 consists of 15 residues. Germline values: CDR1 KGHSH, CDR2 LQKENI. The CDR3 reads CASSQSGTGGEKLFF. The CDR3 nucleotides read TGTGCCAGCTCACAATCCGGGACAGGTGGTGAAAAACTGTTTTTT.

This chain uses TRBV6-6 with TRBJ1-2, with D unresolved. V was pared by 0 bases and J by 3 bases, with 8 bases between. Germline V gene sequence: CDR1 MNHNY, CDR2 SVGAGI (reference sequence). This CDR3 contains 14 residues. This CDR3 is CASSYSPRDYGYTF. The CDR3 DNA reads as TGTGCCAGCAGTTACTCCCCTCGGGACTATGGCTACACCTTC.

The V gene is TRBV18, the J gene TRBJ2-2; 10 bases fit TRBD1. Per germline, CDR1 KGHSH and CDR2 LQKENI. The V and J ends lost 1 base and 5 bases, in that order; junction bases with no gene match: 4. This CDR3 contains 16 residues. This CDR3 is CASSPLGTGETGELFF. In DNA form, the CDR3 reads TGTGCCAGCTCACCACTCGGGACAGGGGAGACCGGGGAGCTGTTTTTT.

The chain carries TRBV5-1 and TRBJ2-7, with 9 bases matching TRBD2. The CDR3 length is 14 residues. Germline CDR1 reads SGHRS; CDR2 reads YFSETQ. The trim removed 0 bases at V and 2 bases at J, leaving 0 bases unmatched. The CDR3 DNA is TGCGCCAGCAGCTTGGCTAGCGGGGCCTACGAGCAGTACTTC. It yields the protein CASSLASGAYEQYF. Full variable domain (outside the CDR3, taken from reference TRBV5-1 and TRBJ2-7): KAGVTQTPRYLIKTRGQQVTLSCSPISGHRSVSWYQQTPGQGLQFLFEYFSETQRNKGNFPGRFSGRQFSNSRSEMNVSTLELGDSALYLCASSLASGAYEQYFGPGTRLTVT.

In its sample, this clone was seen a few times. The V and J genes are TRBV28 and TRBJ1-4, with D unresolved. The V end lost 4 bases, the J end lost 12 bases, and 15 bases lay between the germline ends. From germline, CDR1 is MDHEN and CDR2 SYDVKM. The CDR3 has 13 amino acids. The CDR3: CASSSPGEHELFF. In DNA form, the CDR3 reads TGTGCCAGCAGTTCCCCCGGGGAACACGAACTGTTTTTT.

The chain couples TRBV18 to TRBJ1-3; no clear D. Deletions cut 4 bases from V and 0 bases from J, with 13 bases between. Germline loops: CDR1 KGHSH, CDR2 LQKENI. The CDR3 runs 16 residues. CDR3 amino acids: CASSLEAPGSGNTIYF. CDR3 DNA: TGTGCCAGCTCACTGGAAGCCCCAGGCTCTGGAAACACCATATATTTT.

The V and J genes are TRBV7-3 and TRBJ1-3, with D unclear. There are 13 residues in the CDR3. Germline values: CDR1 SGHTA, CDR2 FQGTGA. Trimming removed 4 bases from V and 0 bases from J, with 4 bases in between. CDR3 loop: CASSSYSGNTIYF. As DNA, the CDR3 is TGTGCCAGCAGCTCCTACTCTGGAAACACCATATATTTT.

The chain carries TRBV10-1 and TRBJ2-3; TRBD2 agrees at 8 bases. The CDR3 sequence is 15 residues long. Trimming cost V 3 bases and J 5 bases; bases outside gene matches: 7. Germline CDR1 WNHNN, CDR2 SYGVQD (reference sequence). The CDR3 region is CASSDHSGVEDTQYF. In DNA, the CDR3 is TGCGCCAGCAGTGATCATAGCGGGGTGGAAGATACGCAGTATTTT.

This chain joins TRBV5-6 and TRBJ1-3, with unresolved D. V was clipped by 0 bases and J by 4 bases, with 17 bases between them. CDR3 size: 17 residues. Germline CDR1 is SGHDT and CDR2 is YYEEEE. The CDR3 bases are TGTGCCAGCAGCTTGGACCCGGGATCTCGAGGAGGAAACACCATATATTTT. Amino acid sequence: CASSLDPGSRGGNTIYF.

The V gene is TRBV18, the J gene TRBJ2-1, with D possibly being TRBD2 (5 bases). This CDR3 is built from 15 residues. V was trimmed by 2 bases and J by 6 bases, leaving 14 bases between them. Germline values: CDR1 KGHSH, CDR2 LQKENI. CDR3 protein: CASSPYAGGGNEQFF. The DNA for the CDR3 is TGTGCCAGCTCACCATACGCGGGTGGAGGCAATGAGCAGTTCTTC.

The chain employs TRBV7-9 and TRBJ2-7; 9 nucleotides match TRBD1. Germline CDR1 is SEHNR and CDR2 is FQNEAQ (reference sequence). This CDR3 region has 14 residues. The J segment lost 3 bases and the V segment lost 3 bases, leaving 3 bases of the junction unmatched. CDR3 sequence: CASSLGQGHYEQYF. Here the CDR3 DNA reads TGTGCCAGCAGCTTGGGACAGGGCCACTACGAGCAGTACTTC.

The genes are TRBV27 and TRBJ2-6; 7 nucleotides align to TRBD1. The junction had 7 bases not matched to a gene; V was cut back by 7 bases and J by 4 bases. Germline CDR1 MNHEY, CDR2 SMNVEV (reference sequence). The CDR3 length is 15 residues. For the CDR3, the DNA is TGTGCCAGCAACCAAGGGGGCCCAGGGGCCAACGTCCTGACTTTC. Translating it yields CASNQGGPGANVLTF.

The V call is TRBV6-1, the J call TRBJ1-1; D remains ambiguous. The CDR3 has 14 residues. Looked up from germline, CDR1 is MNHNS and CDR2 is SASEGT. V shed 1 base and J shed 4 bases, with 10 bases lying between them. CDR3 nucleotide sequence: TGTGCCAGCAGTGAAGGAGGAAGTCGCACTGAAGCTTTCTTT. Residues: CASSEGGSRTEAFF.

A note on this clone: Other DNA sequences in this specimen translate into the identical CDR3. The chain combines TRBV5-4 with TRBJ1-2; 8 bases are shared with TRBD1. Per the germline V gene, CDR1 is SGHNT and CDR2 is YYREEE (reference sequence). V lost 4 bases, J lost 5 bases, and 13 bases stayed unmatched. The length of the CDR3 is 16 residues. CDR3 residues: CASSPGGQGAPYGYTF. CDR3 coding DNA: TGTGCCAGCAGCCCGGGGGGTCAGGGGGCTCCGTATGGCTACACCTTC. The whole variable domain, remainder taken from reference TRBV5-4 and TRBJ1-2, is ETGVTQSPTHLIKTRGQQVTLRCSSQSGHNTVSWYQQALGQGPQFIFQYYREEENGRGNFPPRFSGLQFPNYSSELNVNALELDDSALYLCASSPGGQGAPYGYTFGSGTRLTVV.

The gene calls are TRBV6-5 and TRBJ1-2, with 10 nucleotides matching TRBD1. V shed 7 bases and J 4 bases; nucleotides not matched to a gene: 6. The CDR3 length is 14 residues. Germline V lookup: CDR1 MNHEY, CDR2 SVGAGI. CDR3 amino acids: CASTEGQGIYGYTF. The CDR3 bases are TGTGCCAGCACTGAGGGACAGGGGATCTATGGCTACACCTTC.

V and J are TRBV18 and TRBJ2-3, with 9 bases lining up with TRBD2. The germline CDR1 and CDR2 sequences are KGHSH and LQKENI. With 3 bases clipped from V and 3 bases from J, the junction kept 10 bases outside the gene matches. This CDR3 is 17 amino acids long. The CDR3 DNA reads as TGTGCCAGCTCACCTACGAAGAAGCGGGGGGTTACAGATACGCAGTATTTT. Translation: CASSPTKKRGVTDTQYF.

This clone was detected only a few times. This sequence joins TRBV27 and TRBJ2-7; TRBD1 matches at 7 bases. CDR3 size: 15 residues. Germline V gives CDR1 MNHEY, CDR2 SMNVEV (reference sequence). V trimming: 1 base; J trimming: 1 base; junction bases outside the gene matches: 4. The CDR3 DNA reads TGTGCCAGCAGTTTATGGGGGACAGCTTCCTACGAGCAGTACTTC. As protein: CASSLWGTASYEQYF.

This clone was observed a few times. The V gene is TRBV11-3, the J gene TRBJ2-7; tentatively, D is TRBD2 (6 bases). V was cut by 0 bases and J by 3 bases, with 15 bases left in between. Germline V gives CDR1 SGHNT, CDR2 YENEEA. CDR3 length: 16 amino acids. The CDR3 loop reads CASSLERGPGDYEQYF. DNA of the CDR3: TGTGCCAGCAGCTTAGAACGGGGCCCGGGAGACTACGAGCAGTACTTC.

The chain combines TRBV5-4 with TRBJ2-1; TRBD2 aligns across 7 bases. This CDR3 is 12 amino acids long. The germline V gene encodes CDR1 SGHNT and CDR2 YYREEE (reference sequence). V shed 2 bases and J 7 bases; nucleotides not matched to a gene: 0. The CDR3 loop is CASSFGGNEQFF. The CDR3 DNA reads TGTGCCAGCAGCTTCGGGGGGAATGAGCAGTTCTTC.

The gene calls are TRBV28 and TRBJ1-2, with D perhaps matching TRBD1 (5 bases). Trimming cost V 2 bases and J 2 bases, with 12 bases left between them. Per the germline V gene, CDR1 is MDHEN and CDR2 is SYDVKM. CDR3 length: 15 residues. In nucleotides, the CDR3 is TGTGCCAGCAGTTTACCGTCGGGGGGGAACTATGGCTACACCTTC. It encodes CASSLPSGGNYGYTF.

The chain joins TRBV6-5 to TRBJ2-5; the D gene is possibly TRBD1 (5 bases). The CDR3 totals 14 residues. V was pared by 6 bases and J by 4 bases, with 15 bases between. CDR1 MNHEY and CDR2 SVGAGI come from the germline V gene. The CDR3, as DNA: TGTGCCAGCAGACCAGGGTTTGTGGGAGAGACCCAGTACTTC. Translation: CASRPGFVGETQYF.

This clone was recorded only once. V and J are TRBV9 and TRBJ2-3, with D tentatively TRBD1 (5 bases). The CDR3 has 15 amino acids. CDR1 and CDR2 from the germline V gene are SGDLS and YYNGEE. V was clipped by 0 bases and J by 3 bases, with 11 bases between them. The chain's CDR3 is CASSVAGQGTDTQYF. CDR3 in DNA: TGTGCCAGCAGCGTAGCAGGGCAAGGGACAGATACGCAGTATTTT.

CDR3 nucleotides: TGTGCCAGCAGCCAAGATGATCAGGAACGTGGCTACACCTTC. It is translated as CASSQDDQERGYTF. The genes are TRBV4-2 and TRBJ1-2; D gene uncertain. V dropped 0 bases and J dropped 7 bases, with 12 bases sitting between them. This CDR3 is 14 amino acids long. Germline CDR1 reads LGHNA; CDR2 reads YNFKEQ.